There are a few counts of the clone carrying this T cell receptor beta chain. Its antigen is as yet unknown. Germline V lookup: CDR1 SEHNR, CDR2 FQNEAQ (reference sequence). CDR3 length equals 15 residues. Unmatched junction bases numbered 12, after V lost 4 bases and J lost 8 bases. This entry comes from a study of human T cells and chemical hapten exposure. Total RNA was extracted from unfractionated whole blood. Study findings and constraints: The number of TCRs above 1 in 1000 frequency did not change after DPC sensitization.

Single cDNA molecules in the library carried unique molecular identifiers attached during preparation. Methods used by the authors: Sample-level TCR yields exhibited a median of about 91,000, with a range of 23,224 to 690,600. Using its own MiXCR run on the 5' RACE reads, TCRdb lists one record per CDR3 protein. The V and J calls reflect TCRdb's pipeline rather than the authors' work. The table shows some 150,000 distinct CDR3 sequences, with about 4.3% occurring only once. This receptor was identified in a female donor in good health. The rearrangement uses TRBV7-9 and TRBJ2-3, with 7 bases matching TRBD1. The CDR3, as DNA: TGTGCCAGCAGCTCGATAAGACAGGGACCAGTTACGCAGTATTTT. This translates into CASSSIRQGPVTQYF.